This passage covers 27 T cell receptor beta chains from one sample sequenced in a study of blood T cell repertoires in COVID-19 (dated by TCRdb to about 2020). Preparation of the library involved the immunoSEQ multiplex PCR assay. TCRdb re-hosts the immuneACCESS table, in-frame sequences only. Its copies lack some clones; in the studies checked, an unresolved V gene accounts for under half of them, and the cause for the rest is not known. Within this sample are fewer than 300,000 clones, with approximately 92% of them counted one time only. The top ten constitute around 1.1% of the sample. Specimen: PBMCs or T cells enriched from blood (not recorded which). These receptors were collected from a woman aged 25 to 45 who had recovered from COVID-19.

The chain couples TRBV7-2 to TRBJ1-5; maybe TRBD1 (6 bases). The CDR3 covers 16 residues. Germline V gives CDR1 SGHTA, CDR2 FQGNSA. V lost 2 bases to trimming and J lost 0 bases, with 11 bases between them. CDR3 coding DNA: TGTGCCAGCAGCTTAACAGGGACATATAGCAATCAGCCCCAGCATTTT. This translates into CASSLTGTYSNQPQHF.

This clone appeared once. The chain is built from TRBV5-4 and TRBJ2-3; tentatively, D is TRBD1 (5 bases). Looked up from germline, CDR1 is SGHNT and CDR2 is YYREEE (reference sequence). V was clipped by 1 base and J by 4 bases, with 16 bases between them. This CDR3 is 16 amino acids long. CDR3 protein: CASSLRRPQGADTQYF. In DNA, the CDR3 is TGTGCCAGCAGCTTGCGACGCCCTCAAGGGGCAGATACGCAGTATTTT.

This chain connects TRBV6-2 or TRBV6-3 to TRBJ1-2, with D perhaps matching TRBD1 (5 bases). The germline V and J ends were trimmed by 3 bases and 0 bases, with 17 bases remaining between them. The CDR3 loop spans 17 amino acids. Looked up from germline, CDR1 is MNHEY and CDR2 is SVGEGT. CDR3 coding DNA: TGTGCCAGCAGTTATAGAGGACACACTCCGACTAACTATGGCTACACCTTC. Its translation: CASSYRGHTPTNYGYTF.

This chain uses TRBV18 with TRBJ2-7; TRBD2 agrees at 7 bases. This CDR3 is built from 15 residues. With 4 bases clipped from V and 6 bases from J, the junction kept 12 bases outside the gene matches. CDR1 is KGHSH, CDR2 LQKENI, per germline. Here the CDR3 reads CASSQGTAGASEQYF. CDR3 coding DNA: TGTGCCAGCTCACAAGGTACTGCGGGAGCGAGCGAGCAGTACTTC.

The chain links TRBV18 to TRBJ2-5, with 7 bases identical to TRBD2. V lost 9 bases to trimming and J lost 1 base; unmatched junction nucleotides: 14. Germline lookup yields CDR1 KGHSH and CDR2 LQKENI. CDR3 length: 16 amino acids. CDR3 sequence: CASRGARTRGQETQYF. CDR3 DNA: TGTGCCAGTAGGGGCGCACGGACTAGGGGCCAAGAGACCCAGTACTTC.

The V call is TRBV30, the J call TRBJ2-5; 8 bases map to TRBD2. Germline V gene lookup returns CDR1 GTSNPN and CDR2 SVGIG (reference sequence). V was clipped by 0 bases and J by 4 bases; unmatched bases: 1. This CDR3 spans 13 amino acids. CDR3 bases: TGTGCCTGGAGTGTAACTAGCGGAGAGACCCAGTACTTC. Translating gives CAWSVTSGETQYF.

This clone was seen just once. The chain links TRBV27 to TRBJ2-3; 10 positions agree with TRBD2. Germline CDR1 MNHEY, CDR2 SMNVEV (reference sequence). Losses at the gene ends were 5 bases for V and 2 bases for J; bases not matched to a gene: 4. The CDR3 runs to 15 residues. The CDR3 protein is CASSASGRATDTQYF. CDR3 sequence (DNA): TGTGCCAGCAGTGCCAGCGGGAGGGCCACAGATACGCAGTATTTT.

The chain has TRBV9 and TRBJ2-7; TRBD1 agrees at 11 bases. Germline CDR1 SGDLS, CDR2 YYNGEE. The CDR3 loop spans 15 amino acids. Germline trimming cut 4 bases from V and 3 bases from J; bases unmatched to any gene: 6. DNA for the CDR3: TGTGCCAGCAGCTACAGGGACAGGGGGTACTACGAGCAGTACTTC. Protein product: CASSYRDRGYYEQYF.

This clone was counted once. The gene calls are TRBV5-1 and TRBJ2-7, with D possibly being TRBD2 (6 bases). This CDR3 has 14 amino acids. CDR1 is SGHRS and CDR2 is YFSETQ in the germline V gene. V gave up 3 bases and J gave up 0 bases, with 10 bases separating them. This CDR3 is CASSWASASYEQYF. Here the CDR3 DNA reads TGCGCCAGCAGCTGGGCTAGCGCCTCCTACGAGCAGTACTTC.

The rearrangement uses TRBV3-1 (or the pseudogene TRBV3-2) and TRBJ2-5; 8 bases map to TRBD2. Germline loops: CDR1 LGHDT, CDR2 YNNKEL (reference sequence). The CDR3 length is 16 residues. V was clipped by 1 base and J by 3 bases; unmatched bases: 7. CDR3 sequence (DNA): TGTGCCAGCAGCCAAGGGTGGGGAGCGGGAGAAGAGACCCAGTACTTC. Amino acids: CASSQGWGAGEETQYF.

J is TRBJ1-5 and V is TRBV7-2; TRBD1 agrees at 10 bases. Germline loops: CDR1 SGHTA, CDR2 FQGNSA. After removal of 5 bases from V and 8 bases from J, the junction contained 9 bases not matched to a gene. This CDR3 has 15 amino acids. The CDR3 protein is CASSPGQGRTEPQHF. CDR3 in DNA: TGTGCCAGCAGCCCGGGACAGGGGCGGACGGAGCCCCAGCATTTT.

The chain is built from TRBV7-3 and TRBJ2-1; 9 bases are a match to TRBD2. Per germline, CDR1 SGHTA and CDR2 FQGTGA. The CDR3 is 15 amino acids. Losses at the gene ends were 5 bases for V and 1 base for J; bases not matched to a gene: 3. The CDR3 sequence is CASSVGLASYNEQFF. The CDR3 region has the DNA TGTGCCAGCAGCGTAGGACTAGCGTCCTACAATGAGCAGTTCTTC.

The chain links TRBV19 to TRBJ1-6; D is unresolved. Germline CDR1 is LNHDA and CDR2 is SQIVND (reference sequence). The CDR3 runs to 17 residues. V was trimmed by 6 bases and J by 0 bases, leaving 15 bases between them. The CDR3 DNA reads TGTGCCAGTAGAGACCCGACGGGAAGCTCCTATAATTCACCCCTCCACTTT. This encodes CASRDPTGSSYNSPLHF.

This rearrangement joins TRBV29-1 to TRBJ2-7; TRBD1 aligns across 10 bases. The ends lost 5 bases at V and 6 bases at J; junction bases unmatched: 10. CDR1 is SQVTM, CDR2 ANQGSEA, per germline. The CDR3 covers 14 residues. This chain's CDR3 is CSVYPPGQGIEQYF. The CDR3 nucleotides are TGCAGCGTTTACCCGCCGGGACAGGGGATCGAGCAGTACTTC.

This chain links TRBV7-2 with TRBJ2-1, with TRBD2 identical over 8 bases. This CDR3 comprises 16 residues. V shed 5 bases and J 3 bases; nucleotides not matched to a gene: 9. Germline CDR1 and CDR2: SGHTA and FQGNSA. The DNA for the CDR3 is TGTGCCAGCAGCCCGGAGCGGGGGAGGTACTACAATGAGCAGTTCTTC. Translated, it gives CASSPERGRYYNEQFF.

The CDR3 loop reads CASSIGGTGVDGYTF. The DNA for the CDR3 is TGTGCCAGTAGTATTGGGGGGACAGGGGTCGATGGCTACACCTTC. This chain links TRBV19 with TRBJ1-2; 10 bases line up with TRBD1. Unmatched junction bases numbered 7, after V lost 3 bases and J lost 6 bases. Germline V gene lookup returns CDR1 LNHDA and CDR2 SQIVND (reference sequence). The CDR3 runs to 15 residues.

The chain combines TRBV5-4 with TRBJ2-5; 7 nucleotides line up with TRBD1. Trimming at V came to 5 bases and at J to 1 base, leaving 5 bases not matched to a gene. Germline assignment: CDR1 SGHNT and CDR2 YYREEE (reference sequence). CDR3 length: 14 amino acids. CDR3 sequence reads: CASRGQVGQETQYF. The CDR3 region has the DNA TGTGCCAGCAGAGGACAGGTTGGCCAAGAGACCCAGTACTTC.

CDR3: CASSLGGRQTYEQYF. CDR3 in DNA: TGTGCCAGCAGTCTGGGGGGAAGACAGACCTACGAGCAGTACTTC. V usage is TRBV5-6 and J usage is TRBJ2-7, with D perhaps matching TRBD2 (6 bases). Looked up from germline, CDR1 is SGHDT and CDR2 is YYEEEE. Deletions cut 5 bases from V and 2 bases from J, with 17 bases between. The CDR3 has 15 residues.

This chain's CDR3 is CASSPRVQETQYF. The CDR3 DNA reads TGTGCCAGCAGTCCCCGGGTACAAGAGACCCAGTACTTC. V gene TRBV27 combines with J gene TRBJ2-5; D call uncertain. CDR3 length: 13 amino acids. Germline assignment: CDR1 MNHEY and CDR2 SMNVEV (reference sequence). V lost 5 bases and J lost 2, with 9 bases in between.

The chain has TRBV7-3 and TRBJ1-5; D is unresolved. The germline V and J ends were trimmed by 5 bases and 4 bases, with 9 bases remaining between them. The CDR3 loop spans 13 amino acids. From germline, CDR1 is SGHTA and CDR2 FQGTGA. The CDR3 region is CASSPGVNQPQHF. CDR3 nucleotides: TGTGCCAGCAGCCCGGGTGTTAATCAGCCCCAGCATTTT.

In its sample, this clone was seen once. This chain connects TRBV11-3 to TRBJ1-5; 7 bases map to TRBD1. Per germline, CDR1 SGHNT and CDR2 YENEEA. V lost 5 bases and J lost 0; bases outside the gene matches: 10. This CDR3 region has 17 residues. CDR3 amino acids: CASSPQKGQTSNQPQHF. DNA of the CDR3: TGTGCCAGCAGCCCCCAGAAGGGACAGACTAGCAATCAGCCCCAGCATTTT.

V is TRBV5-6 and J is TRBJ2-7; 14 bases line up with TRBD2. Germline V lookup: CDR1 SGHDT, CDR2 YYEEEE. The CDR3 sequence is 15 residues long. V shed 6 bases, J shed 9 bases, and the junction held 11 bases outside the gene matches. CDR3 DNA: TGTGCCAGCACCCAGGCGGGACTAGCGGGAGAGGGGCAGTACTTC. Protein product: CASTQAGLAGEGQYF.

The chain employs TRBV3-1 (or the pseudogene TRBV3-2) and TRBJ2-5, with 7 bases identical to TRBD2. The CDR3 consists of 20 residues. Germline V CDR1 and CDR2: LGHDT, YNNKEL (reference sequence). After removal of 3 bases from V and 1 base from J, the junction contained 20 bases not matched to a gene. The CDR3 DNA sequence: TGTGCCAGCAGCCACTTCCGCCGGGCTAGCGGAAATAGTCTCCAAGAGACCCAGTACTTC. It codes for CASSHFRRASGNSLQETQYF.

The gene calls are TRBV6-5 and TRBJ2-2, with 8 bases matching TRBD2. The CDR3 sequence is 15 residues long. Germline CDR1 is MNHEY and CDR2 is SVGAGI. Germline trimming cut 1 base from V and 4 bases from J; bases unmatched to any gene: 2. Here the CDR3 DNA reads TGTGCCAGCAGTTACTGGCTAGCGGGCACCGGGGAGCTGTTTTTT. This codes for CASSYWLAGTGELFF.

The chain carries TRBV5-6 and TRBJ1-1; TRBD1 aligns across 7 bases. Trimming cost V 10 bases and J 6 bases; bases outside gene matches: 9. Germline V gene data show CDR1 as SGHDT and CDR2 as YYEEEE. CDR3 length: 12 amino acids. The CDR3 loop is CACHRGGAEAFF. DNA of the CDR3: TGTGCCTGTCACAGGGGTGGGGCTGAAGCTTTCTTT.

This chain uses TRBV3-1 (or the pseudogene TRBV3-2) with TRBJ1-5; TRBD1 matches at 9 bases. The V gene's germline CDR1 is LGHDT and CDR2 YNNKEL (reference sequence). The CDR3 consists of 17 residues. The V and J ends lost 0 bases and 4 bases, in that order; junction bases with no gene match: 7. The CDR3 protein is CASSQEPGQGENQPQHF. DNA for the CDR3: TGTGCCAGCAGCCAAGAACCGGGACAGGGAGAAAATCAGCCCCAGCATTTT.

This clone has a single count. The V call is TRBV27, the J call TRBJ1-1; D possibly corresponds to TRBD1 (5 bases). V shed 5 bases and J shed 1 base, with 11 bases lying between them. The germline CDR1 and CDR2 sequences are MNHEY and SMNVEV (reference sequence). The CDR3 extends over 14 amino acids. The CDR3 coding sequence is TGTGCCAGCAGTCACCGACAGCGGAACACTGAAGCTTTCTTT. It codes for CASSHRQRNTEAFF.